Listed below are T cell receptor beta chains from one sample, sequenced in a study of T cell repertoires in cytomegalovirus infection. These receptors have no identified antigens. TCRdb processed the reads anew with MiXCR; each CDR3 protein has one entry. The sample contains about 570,000 distinct CDR3 sequences, 40% of which appear only once. The sequenced sample was cultured PBMCs, obtained from culture after CMV antigen stimulation. These receptor sequences come from a human donor in good health (CMV status not recorded). Some clones in this sample may be carry-over from other donors' samples. Each CDR3 is given with its conserved first and last residue. Each record gives: J gene, V gene, D gene, clone size, CDR3 length, CDR3 DNA, CDR3 protein. The D gene is left open where the match is weak. Not all rows give a size; the values are once, few, many and, for expanded clones, a class.

TRBJ2-1 | TRBV19 | TRBD2 | once | 15 | TGTGCCAGTAGTCCCGGGGAGGGGTCGCGGGATGAGCAGTTCTTC | CASSPGEGSRDEQFF
TRBJ1-1 | TRBV7-2 | - | few | 16 | TGTGCCAGCAGCCGGGCGCCACCTCGCCCGAACACTGAAGCTTTCTTT | CASSRAPPRPNTEAFF
TRBJ2-4 | TRBV7-2 | TRBD2 | many | 17 | TGTGCCAGCAGCTTAAGAGGCGGGGGACTAGCCAAAAACATTCAGTACTTC | CASSLRGGGLAKNIQYF
TRBJ1-4 | TRBV10-2 | TRBD1 | few | 15 | TGCGCCAGCAGTGATTCCGGGACAGGGGTCGAAAAACTGTTTTTT | CASSDSGTGVEKLFF
TRBJ1-3 | TRBV7-2 | - | many | 13 | TGTGCCAGCAGCCCCCGAGGTGGAAACACCATATATTTT | CASSPRGGNTIYF
TRBJ2-6 | TRBV19 | - | - | 16 | TGTGCCAGTAGTTCGCAGGTTTCCTCTGGGGCCAACGTCCTGACTTTC | CASSSQVSSGANVLTF
TRBJ2-7 | TRBV20-1 | TRBD1 | - | 15 | TGCAGTGCCATCAAAGCGAGGACAGGGTATTCCGAGCAGTACTTC | CSAIKARTGYSEQYF
TRBJ2-3 | TRBV7-9 | - | many | 13 | TGTGCCAGCAGCGCTGGGAGCACAGATACGCAGTATTTT | CASSAGSTDTQYF
TRBJ2-1 | TRBV5-6 | - | - | 12 | TGTGCCAGCAGCTTGGTGTCGGGTGAGCAGTTCTTC | CASSLVSGEQFF
TRBJ1-1 | TRBV27 | - | - | 14 | TGTGCCAGCAGTTCAGGAGACACCACCACTGAAGCTTTCTTT | CASSSGDTTTEAFF
TRBJ2-1 | TRBV7-2 | TRBD1 | - | 13 | TGTGCCAGCAGCTTAGCGTCAGGGGGTGAGCAGTTCTTC | CASSLASGGEQFF
TRBJ2-3 | TRBV7-2 | - | - | 16 | TGTGCCAGCAGCCGATCTCCCTGGCGAAGCGCAGATACGCAGTATTTT | CASSRSPWRSADTQYF
TRBJ1-2 | TRBV6-1 | TRBD1 | - | 14 | TGTGCCAGCACCGAACGGGGACAGAACTATGGCTACACCTTC | CASTERGQNYGYTF
TRBJ2-7 | TRBV2 | - | - | 13 | TGTGCCAGCAGTGGGGGTAGAGTCTACGAGCAGTACTTC | CASSGGRVYEQYF
TRBJ2-7 | TRBV11-2 | - | once | 12 | TGTGCCAGCAGCGTCGTCTGGTACGAGCAGTACTTC | CASSVVWYEQYF
TRBJ2-2 | TRBV10-3 | - | few | 14 | TGTGCCATCACAAACGACTGGGGCACCGGGGAGCTGTTTTTT | CAITNDWGTGELFF
TRBJ2-3 | TRBV7-9 | TRBD2 | - | 15 | TGTGCCAGCAGCTCCACGGGGGGGGCCGGGGATACGCAGTATTTT | CASSSTGGAGDTQYF